The rows below give T cell receptor beta chains drawn from one sample of a study of blood T cell repertoires in COVID-19. Here immunoSEQ multiplex PCR was the method, and the copy in TCRdb shows in-frame clones only, minus some. Here the sample spans 100,000 or so clones, roughly 87% being singletons. The sample comprised peripheral blood. These receptors originate from a man aged 25 to 45 in a cohort sampled during active COVID-19. Each CDR3 is given with its conserved first and last residue. The D gene is left open where the match is weak. Rows may omit the clone size; those that give it use once, few, many or a size class.

V: TRBV5-1
J: TRBJ1-4
size: .
D: .
DNA: TGCGCCAGCAGCTTGGGAACAGGGAGGGAGAATGAAAAACTGTTTTTT
CDR3: CASSLGTGRENEKLFF

V: TRBV6-5
J: TRBJ2-7
size: .
D: TRBD2
DNA: TGTGCCAGCAGTTACTCGAAAACCGGCGGGAGATACGAGCAGTACTTC
CDR3: CASSYSKTGGRYEQYF

V: TRBV6-2/TRBV6-3
J: TRBJ2-7
size: few
D: .
DNA: TGTGCCAGCAGTCACCCTAGGGGGGGTCGGGACGAGCAGTACTTC
CDR3: CASSHPRGGRDEQYF

V: TRBV10-3
J: TRBJ2-3
size: .
D: .
DNA: TGTGCCAGCCACGACGGGAGAACTAGCACAGATACGCAGTATTTT
CDR3: CASHDGRTSTDTQYF

V: TRBV27
J: TRBJ2-5
size: once
D: .
DNA: TGTGCCAGCAGTTTATCCAGACTACAAGAGACCCAGTACTTC
CDR3: CASSLSRLQETQYF

V: TRBV25-1
J: TRBJ2-5
size: .
D: .
DNA: TGCGCCAGCAGTGATCCCACTGTGGAGACCCAGTACTTC
CDR3: CASSDPTVETQYF

V: TRBV7-9
J: TRBJ2-1
size: .
D: .
DNA: TGTGCCAGCAGCGGATTCGGAAGGGCCGGGACACCCTCCTACAATGAGCAGTTCTTC
CDR3: CASSGFGRAGTPSYNEQFF

V: TRBV6-5
J: TRBJ1-1
size: .
D: .
DNA: TGTGCCAGCAGACTAGATTCGGGATCTGCCACTGAAGCTTTCTTT
CDR3: CASRLDSGSATEAFF

V: TRBV9
J: TRBJ2-2
size: .
D: .
DNA: TGTGCCAGCAGCCCTAGAGGGACAAACACCGGGGAGCTGTTTTTT
CDR3: CASSPRGTNTGELFF

V: TRBV28
J: TRBJ2-7
size: .
D: .
DNA: TGTGCCAGCAGTTTATACAGCTCCTACGAGCAGTACTTC
CDR3: CASSLYSSYEQYF

V: TRBV12-3/TRBV12-4
J: TRBJ1-1
size: .
D: .
DNA: TGTGCCAGCAGTTTTCTGGAGGAAGCTTTCTTT
CDR3: CASSFLEEAFF

V: TRBV18
J: TRBJ1-2
size: .
D: TRBD1
DNA: TGTGCCAGCTCATCAGGACAGGGTCTATATGGCTACACCTTC
CDR3: CASSSGQGLYGYTF

V: TRBV27
J: TRBJ2-2
size: .
D: .
DNA: TGTGCCAGCAACGCACAGGGTTCCGGGGAGCTGTTTTTT
CDR3: CASNAQGSGELFF

V: TRBV10-1
J: TRBJ2-7
size: .
D: TRBD1
DNA: TGCGCCAGCAGTCGAAACAGGGGGCTGAAGGAGCAGTACTTC
CDR3: CASSRNRGLKEQYF

V: TRBV7-2
J: TRBJ1-5
size: .
D: .
DNA: TGTGCCAGCAGCTTAAGGGGCCAGACGAATCAGCCCCAGCATTTT
CDR3: CASSLRGQTNQPQHF

V: TRBV9
J: TRBJ2-3
size: .
D: TRBD2
DNA: TGTGCCAGCAGCGTTGCGGGGGGGCTCACAGATACGCAGTATTTT
CDR3: CASSVAGGLTDTQYF

V: TRBV6-5
J: TRBJ1-2
size: .
D: .
DNA: TGTGCCAGCAGACCTCAGGGCCCGGGCTACACCTTC
CDR3: CASRPQGPGYTF

V: TRBV29-1
J: TRBJ1-2
size: .
D: .
DNA: TGCAGCGTTGAAGATGGATCGGACAAGCCGTATGGCTACACCTTC
CDR3: CSVEDGSDKPYGYTF

V: TRBV7-9
J: TRBJ2-3
size: .
D: .
DNA: TGTGCCAGCAGCTTTTTAGAGGGCAGGTGGACAGATACGCAGTATTTT
CDR3: CASSFLEGRWTDTQYF

V: TRBV5-1
J: TRBJ2-7
size: .
D: TRBD2
DNA: TGCGCCAGCAGCGTTGGACTAGCGGGGGTATACGAGCAGTACTTC
CDR3: CASSVGLAGVYEQYF

V: TRBV5-1
J: TRBJ1-1
size: .
D: TRBD1
DNA: TGCGCCAGTGGACAGGGACACACTGAAGCTTTCTTT
CDR3: CASGQGHTEAFF

V: TRBV6-1
J: TRBJ1-1
size: .
D: .
DNA: TGTGCCAGCAGTGAAAGGACACAAAACACTGAAGCTTTCTTT
CDR3: CASSERTQNTEAFF

V: TRBV30
J: TRBJ1-1
size: .
D: .
DNA: TGTGCCTGGAATGGGGAGGGACGGATCCTCATGAACACTGAAGCTTTCTTT
CDR3: CAWNGEGRILMNTEAFF

V: TRBV19
J: TRBJ1-2
size: few
D: TRBD1
DNA: TGTGCCAGTAGTGGACAGGGAGCTAACTATGGCTACACCTTC
CDR3: CASSGQGANYGYTF

V: TRBV15
J: TRBJ2-7
size: few
D: .
DNA: TGTGCCACCAGCAGAGACGAAACGGGGGAGGCCCTCTACGAGCAGTACTTC
CDR3: CATSRDETGEALYEQYF